This TCR beta chain was identified during a study of blood T cell repertoires in COVID-19. Study at large: Specimens from acute and convalescent COVID-19 originated in the United States, Italy and Spain.

Original data processing: Cell counts per sample came from amplifying reference gene primers. Repertoires were generated with immunoSEQ multiplex PCR, while TCRdb's copy carries only in-frame clones and drops some. That table gives V, J and clone size, and the DNA gave D and trimming. Seen here are about 170,000 clones, 75% to 90% observed once, and the top ten hold about 3%. The sequencing sample was made of peripheral blood. The clonotype was recovered from a human donor with acute or convalescent COVID-19. The donor label of this sample is uncertain.

CDR3 sequence reads: CASAPGQRSSYEQYF. CDR3 coding DNA: TGTGCCAGCGCCCCGGGACAGCGGAGCTCCTACGAGCAGTACTTC. The genes are TRBV21-1 and TRBJ2-7; the table's D call, TRBD1, was not checked against the DNA. TRBV21-1 is described as a pseudogene. The CDR3 runs to 15 residues.